This T cell receptor (beta chain) is drawn from a study of identifying expanded T cells in peripheral blood. The length of the CDR3 is 17 residues. The germline V gene has CDR1 GTSNPN and CDR2 SVGIG (reference sequence). J was trimmed by 2 bases and V by 3 bases; bases with no gene match: 9. During the collection period, no donor immune events like infections were recorded. TCRdb keeps only in-frame clones here, not all; method: immunoSEQ multiplex PCR. This table has roughly 86,000 clones, 85% appearing once. The study's findings and limits: Variance in clone template counts between two-week samples significantly increased with total template count across all healthy donors. Differentially abundant clones: about 1.1 between replicates, 16.4 at around 2 weeks, 19 to 20 at four.

This clone was seen once. Its target is not known. The chain couples TRBV30 to TRBJ2-1; 11 bases align to TRBD2. This sequence originates from a person aged 18 to 75 in good health. The sequenced material came from blood. CDR3 nucleotides: TGTGCCTGGAGGACAAAGGGACTAGCGGAACCCTACAATGAGCAGTTCTTC. This codes for CAWRTKGLAEPYNEQFF. The variable domain in full, completed from reference TRBV30 and TRBJ2-1, reads SQTIHQWPATLVQPVGSPLSLECTVEGTSNPNLYWYRQAAGRGLQLLFYSVGIGQISSEVPQNLSASRPQDRQFILSSKKLLLSDSGFYLCAWRTKGLAEPYNEQFFGPGTRLTVL.